This TCR beta chain appears in the sequencing data of a study of cytomegalovirus exposure and HLA in healthy donors (dated by TCRdb to 2016 to 2017). Regarding the research as a whole: According to an earlier analysis of several hundred of the donors, some 180 million T cells yielded over 90 million unique TCR beta sequences and approximately 300 Gb of sequence data. About 300 gigabases of sequencing data and approximately 80 million unique TCR sequences were included in an early release covering about 620 HLA-typed donors. Of the roughly 400 genotyped donors, about 84% fell in the genetic ancestry cluster associated with self-reported Caucasian donors. The study aimed to test whether signatures of past pathogen exposure could be identified by cataloging public T cell receptors. The study profiled the T cell repertoires of some 610 subjects by immunosequencing and related them to cytomegalovirus serostatus. Besides the first cohort of 500 to 700 subjects, a separate validation cohort made up of around 120 different subjects was used. To predict cytomegalovirus infection status, the study combined high-throughput TCR immunosequencing, statistical association of individual TCRs with disease status, and machine learning. In a later analysis, previously published TCR beta repertoires from 670 or so donors were re-analyzed and high-resolution HLA genotyping was added so that TCR occurrence patterns could be studied. In the later analysis, no new phenotypic data were used to find candidate immune exposures; instead, reliance was placed on TCR beta sequences and their occurrence across donors. An earlier analysis of several hundred of the donors applied high-throughput TCR beta sequencing to assess whether each TCR beta V gene segment acted as functional or pseudogenic. Alongside the repertoire data, information on donor age, sex, ethnicity and CMV serostatus was compiled. In a later genetic analysis, genome-wide SNP genotypes for about three fifths of the 666 donors were used, and that subset was treated as a discovery cohort. Every repertoire in the discovery cohort had been generated on one and the same sequencing platform. Class I and class II HLA loci were covered by the typing at four-digit resolution. Typing coverage varied by locus: about 620-630 donors for A, B, C, DRB1 and DQB1; 522 for DQA1; about 570 for DPA1; approximately 490 for DPB1. A handful of DR-DQ haplotypes were treated as single units for association and clustering because of strong linkage in the cohort. Among about 390 genotyped donors of the cohort, an average of approximately 240,000 unique TCR beta nucleotide sequences were sequenced per donor, roughly a sixth of them non-productive. What the authors observed across the whole study: The cohort was sequenced for TCR beta chains only, and without alpha or paired-chain data the features that could be detected were limited. Linkage disequilibrium might explain the correlated functional status among segregating V segments, but an unknown experimental factor could not be excluded. The 87-base-pair reads could not distinguish some IMGT-functional V segments, including TRBV6-2 and TRBV6-3, so those segments were excluded. According to a later analysis, TCR association rates differed among HLA loci, with DRB1 alleles showing the most associated TCRs and HLA-C alleles showing the fewest. A further reported finding was that TCR beta sequences accurately predicted the HLA-A and HLA-B alleles for most subjects in the first cohort. Broadly in line with IMGT annotations, most TCR beta V segments showed up in productive rearrangements about 87% or about 30% of the time in an earlier analysis of around 600 of the donors. When HLA alleles, especially DR and DQ, strongly co-occurred, TCR associations were difficult to assign to individual alleles. Sequencing depth was assumed to be roughly uniform across donors in the presence/absence analyses, though that assumption may not hold. Most CMV-associated TCR beta chains appeared to be HLA-restricted in a later analysis, and the HLA associations seemed to be driven largely by CMV exposure. A group of highly shared sequence variants was considered likely to be a technical artifact of the sequencing pipeline. Because some donors lacked HLA typing at each locus, the association tests relied only on the typed subset. Across donors, most TCR sequences were observed very rarely, whereas some public TCRs were present in many individuals. Specific HLA alleles were associated with more than 15,000 TCR beta sequences at a false discovery rate of 0.05 in a later analysis. The earlier analysis of approximately 540 of the donors excluded about 16 rarely observed V segments, including chromosome 9 orphons, because counts were too low. The classifier was reported to diagnose cytomegalovirus status with high specificity and sensitivity in both the original cohort and the validation cohort. A few of the identified cytomegalovirus-associated TCR beta chains were confirmed in vitro to be specific for cytomegalovirus antigens. CMV serostatus was the only immune exposure information available for the cohort. A total of 164 TCR beta chains were listed by the study as associated with cytomegalovirus. According to a later analysis, parvovirus B19, influenza, CMV and Epstein-Barr virus appeared linked to several top co-occurrence clusters. The authors suggested that the approach could potentially be extended to other disease states and immunological phenotypes. In a later genetic analysis, a missense DCLRE1C variant was associated with V-gene and J-gene trimming of TCR beta chains, and the association was replicated in an independent cohort. A later analysis found that HLA-associated TCR beta chains were more clonally expanded and had lower generation probabilities than equally common non-associated chains. According to a later genetic analysis, donors in an Asian-associated ancestry cluster had fewer N-insertions in productive TCRs than the roughly 670-donor mean.

The CDR3 has 14 amino acids, counting the end cysteine and phenylalanine. Only the CDR3 portion is preserved as DNA: 42 bases, with reading frame beginning at the first base. The germline V end is reduced by 6 bases and the J end by 3 bases; junction bases left unmatched: 4. CDR1 and CDR2 were assigned from the germline V gene as KGHSH and LQKENI. The cohort comprised some 730 healthy bone marrow donors. At the time of sampling, all cohort members were nominally healthy, though unrecorded immune exposures were likely present. The donor tested CMV seropositive, placing the donor among the 250 to 350 seropositive members of the cohort. Each donor provided a peripheral blood sample, and peripheral blood mononuclear cells were used for TCR beta sequencing. Genomic DNA was extracted from the blood cell samples with the Qiagen DNeasy Blood Extraction Kit. Remarks on this clone: Its cognate antigen has yet to be identified. No base quality values were provided; no much bigger clone lies one nucleotide off.

The library relied on the immunoSEQ multiplex PCR assay. The multiplex PCR relied on a mix of 60 forward primers for TCR Vbeta segments and 13 reverse primers for TCR Jbeta segments. The CDR3 region of rearranged TCR beta genes was amplified from genomic DNA with a multiplex PCR assay. The Illumina HiSeq System was used to sequence the amplified TCR beta libraries as 87-base-pair reads. The published analysis was carried out like this. A later analysis tallied 75 million to 95 million unique TCR beta chains across the roughly 610 repertoires, and approximately 11 million of those chains were shared by two or more donors. A nearest-neighbor algorithm error-corrected the raw reads and collapsed the reads into unique sequences, merging closely related sequences to remove PCR and sequencing errors. CDR3 sequences were aligned to IMGT reference sequences to assign V, D and J gene segments. Each retained sequence needed at least a six-nucleotide match to both a V gene segment and a J gene segment. Rearrangements were classified as productive when the CDR3 lacked stop codons and remained in frame with V and J, and all other rearrangements were classified as non-productive. CDR3 was defined by IMGT convention, running from the second conserved V-encoded cysteine to the conserved J-encoded phenylalanine. The earlier analysis of some 540 of the donors excluded any sequence lacking an unambiguous match to a single V gene segment. In an earlier analysis of about 590 of the donors, a V segment was called functional when productive rearrangements were above 56.7%, and segregating when the standard deviation between donors exceeded 5%. To diagnose cytomegalovirus status from the catalog of TCR beta chain sequences, a statistical classification framework was built. V and J gene assignment, in a later analysis, came from comparing TCR nucleotide sequences with IMGT/GENE-DB human TR gene sequences. The TCRdist pipeline was used in a later analysis to assign CDR3 sequences and most-parsimonious VDJ recombination scenarios. In a later analysis, each TCR beta chain was defined by its CDR3 amino acid sequence together with its V-gene family, and reads without a unique V-gene family were excluded. As a way to deal with suspected cross-contamination and a sequencing artifact, a later analysis dropped 450 to 700 nucleotide sequences that were highly shared and had low generation probability. In a later analysis, a clonal expansion index for each public chain was calculated from normalized within-repertoire ranks of inferred template counts. Generation probabilities in a later analysis came from a VDJ recombination model fitted to out-of-frame rearrangements, and those results were checked against IGoR. In a later analysis, TCR-TCR, TCR-HLA and TCR-CMV co-occurrence was scored with hypergeometric tests, and a repertoire-size bias correction was applied to TCR pairs. To estimate false discovery rates, a later analysis permuted the HLA or CMV assignments 20 times. A later analysis grouped co-occurring TCRs with DBSCAN, adding TCRdist sequence similarity when clustering within HLA-allele-positive subsets. Repertoires with fewer than 30,000 or more than 120,000 public chains, plus five repertoires with anomalous nucleotide sharing, were excluded from co-occurrence clustering. What TCRdb holds here is the immuneACCESS table cut down to in-frame rearrangements. Part of the clones is not present; checked against another copy, under half of the missing clones reflect an unresolved V gene, and the others are unexplained. The V and J calls and the clone size are those of that table, but D and trimming were determined from the DNA. For this sample there are about 140,000 clones; about four fifths appear just once. The ten largest make up 2% to 2.5% of the sample.

The source is a woman aged 18 to 35 in good health and CMV-seropositive. The chain joins TRBV18 to TRBJ1-5; 8 central bases correspond to TRBD1. The sample consisted of PBMCs. Here the CDR3 is given as CASSGTGYNQPQHF. The DNA reads TGTGCCAGCTCGGGGACAGGTTACAATCAGCCCCAGCATTTT. The CDR3 plus the reference TRBV18 and TRBJ1-5 genes for the other parts give the full variable domain: NAGVMQNPRHLVRRRGQEARLRCSPMKGHSHVYWYRQLPEEGLKFMVYLQKENIIDESGMPKERFSAEFPKEGPSILRIQQVVRGDSAAYFCASSGTGYNQPQHFGDGTRLSIL.